The source of this T cell receptor beta chain is a study of control samples from healthy donors and cancer patients. The data were produced by immunoSEQ multiplex PCR, yet TCRdb's version contains in-frame clones alone and is incomplete. The table records around 150,000 clones, 80% to 90% of them present only once. The CDR3 spans 17 residues. Germline assignment: CDR1 KGHSY and CDR2 FQNENV. V gave up 5 bases and J gave up 0 bases; unmatched junction bases: 6. Sequenced sample: blood. The clonotype comes from a man aged 18 to 30 in good health. V gene TRBV16 combines with J gene TRBJ2-1; 11 bases align to TRBD2. The CDR3, as DNA: TGTGCCAGCAGCAAAACTAGCGGGGGCCGCTCCTACAATGAGCAGTTCTTC. It codes for CASSKTSGGRSYNEQFF.